This TCR beta chain was observed in a study of cytomegalovirus exposure and HLA in healthy donors. This CDR3 has 14 residues. The germline V gene has CDR1 LNHDA and CDR2 SQIVND (reference sequence). V dropped 8 bases and J dropped 0 bases, with 11 bases sitting between them. Amplification used 60 Vbeta primers and 13 Jbeta primers. The table came from immunoSEQ multiplex PCR; TCRdb's copy has only in-frame clones and leaves some out. Of 150,000 to 200,000 clones listed, about 80% are singletons. The V and J genes are TRBV19 and TRBJ1-3; tentative D call: TRBD1 (6 bases). The sequence was obtained from a woman younger than 35 in good health and CMV-seropositive. What was sequenced was PBMCs. CDR3 amino acids: CASGSDSSGNTIYF. Written as DNA, the CDR3 is TGTGCCAGTGGCTCGGACAGCTCTGGAAACACCATATATTTT. The full variable domain, rest sourced from reference TRBV19 and TRBJ1-3, is DGGITQSPKYLFRKEGQNVTLSCEQNLNHDAMYWYRQDPGQGLRLIYYSQIVNDFQKGDIAEGYSVSREKKESFPLTVTSAQKNPTAFYLCASGSDSSGNTIYFGEGSWLTVV.